Reported below is one T cell receptor beta chain. The antigen is unknown. Generated by immunoSEQ multiplex PCR, the TCRdb table keeps only in-frame clones and is missing some. Of under 140,000 clones detected, more than 75% appear once; the ten largest clones hold roughly 1.4%. The sample comes from a study of cytomegalovirus exposure and HLA in healthy donors. Findings and caveats of the study: Reports showed the classifier diagnosing cytomegalovirus status with high specificity and sensitivity. The dataset shows that most TCR sequences were rare, while some public TCRs occurred in many donors. The CMV antigen specificity of three CMV-associated chains was confirmed through in vitro analysis.

Per germline, CDR1 MGHRA and CDR2 YSYEKL. The CDR3 is 15 amino acids. J gave up 1 base and V 2 bases, and 4 bases lay outside the gene matches. The validation cohort, a group of 130 or so subjects, included the donors and was separate from the roughly 700-subject first cohort. The rearrangement uses TRBV4-1 and TRBJ2-7; 8 bases are a match to TRBD1. This TCR came from a woman aged 25 to 45 in good health and CMV-seropositive. Material: PBMCs. The CDR3 DNA reads TGCGCCAGCAGCCAAAACCGGGACAGGTCCTACGAGCAGTACTTC. This gives the protein CASSQNRDRSYEQYF.